Reported below is one T cell receptor beta chain. The antigen is unknown. A read error may produce the germline difference seen at one junction end. This entry is derived from a study of T cells in Graves' hyperthyroidism and ophthalmopathy. General study results and limits: Most thyroid clonotypes with frequency above 0.001 were detected in blood.

TCR beta CDR3 region amplification was performed from RNA transcripts. HTBI primers were employed in a first-round RT-PCR of the TCR CDR3. TCRdb fed the multiplex PCR reads into MiXCR, producing one record per CDR3 protein. This table holds a few hundred thousand distinct CDR3 sequences, more than 45% found once. Hyperthyroidism was newly diagnosed in patients aged 18 to 65 (duration under 2 months). Thyroid ultrasound and orbital computed tomography, with clinical symptoms and serum thyroxine and TRAb, informed diagnoses. Sequencing was done on a sample of peripheral blood or thyroid tissue (not recorded which). The clonotype was recovered from a young woman with Graves' hyperthyroidism.

CDR3 residues: CAISEKDGYTF. The CDR3 region has the DNA TGTGCCATCAGTGAAAAGGATGGCTACACCTTC. The chain joins TRBV6-5 to TRBJ1-2; D is unresolved. The CDR3 is made up of 11 amino acids. Germline CDR1 MNHEY, CDR2 SVGAGI.